This entry concerns a single T cell receptor beta chain. In the source study's methods: Amplification from reference gene primers served as the basis for estimated nucleated cell counts. Measured with immunoSEQ multiplex PCR; TCRdb has only the in-frame clones, and not every one. D and trimming were read from the DNA, whereas the V and J calls and clone size are those reported in that table. The table lists about 93,000 clones, around 90% of them singletons, with 5.2% in the top ten. Seattle researchers signed up patients amid active infection and tracked them longitudinally. The trim removed 6 bases at V and 4 bases at J, leaving 5 bases unmatched. Germline assignment: CDR1 SGHNT and CDR2 YENEEA. The CDR3 extends over 13 amino acids. This entry comes from a study of blood T cell repertoires in COVID-19. About the study: The cDNA or gDNA used as material had been derived from T cells, B-cell-depleted T cells, or PBMCs.

The sequenced sample consisted of peripheral blood. J is TRBJ2-7 and V is TRBV11-3, with 8 nucleotides matching TRBD1. This clonotype originated in a man aged 55 to 70 with COVID-19, enrolled during active disease. In DNA form, the CDR3 reads TGTGCCAGCAGTAGCAGGGGGCAATACGAGCAGTACTTC. It is translated as CASSSRGQYEQYF.